These 7 T cell receptor beta chains originate from one sample sequenced in a study of human T cells and chemical hapten exposure. In TCRdb, the RACE reads were re-called with MiXCR into one record per CDR3 protein. The sample records 250,000 or so distinct CDR3 sequences, around 7.7% being singletons. Described time point: pre-sensitization, week 0. The treatment: therapeutic diphenylcyclopropenone sensitization with weekly scalp DPC. The sequences come from whole blood, collected in connection with sensitization to the hapten diphenylcyclopropenone (DPC). The source is a young man with alopecia areata. Some clones in this sample may be carry-over from other donors' samples.

The V gene is TRBV9, the J gene TRBJ2-3; 11 bases match TRBD2. The CDR3 consists of 14 residues. Trimming cost V 0 bases and J 10 bases; bases outside gene matches: 4. From germline, CDR1 is SGDLS and CDR2 YYNGEE. The CDR3 reads CASSVVSGGASQYF. DNA of the CDR3: TGTGCCAGCAGCGTAGTTAGCGGGGGGGCGTCGCAGTATTTT. Drawing the rest from reference TRBV9 and TRBJ2-3, the complete variable domain is DSGVTQTPKHLITATGQRVTLRCSPRSGDLSVYWYQQSLDQGLQFLIQYYNGEERAKGNILERFSAQQFPDLHSELNLSSLELGDSALYFCASSVVSGGASQYFGPGTRLTVL.

This clonotype was seen only a few times. The chain recombines TRBV12-3 or TRBV12-4 with TRBJ1-2; the D is unclear. The CDR3 spans 14 residues. V was shortened by 1 base and J by 5 bases, with 11 bases between the two germline ends. This chain's CDR3 is CASSLDSPRYGYTF. CDR3 in DNA: TGTGCCAGCAGTTTAGATTCCCCGAGGTATGGCTACACCTTC.

The CDR3, as DNA: TGTGCCAGCGGGGGAACAGGTACTAATCAGCCCCAGCATTTT. Translation: CASGGTGTNQPQHF. The gene calls are TRBV14 and TRBJ1-5; TRBD1 is a possible D gene (5 bases). The CDR3 spans 14 residues. Trimming left V 8 bases short and J 4 bases short, with 15 bases between. CDR1 and CDR2 from the germline V gene are SGHDN and FVKESK.

A few counts support this clonotype. The J gene is TRBJ2-7, the V gene TRBV18; 8 nucleotides align to TRBD1. The V and J ends lost 6 bases and 7 bases, in that order; junction bases with no gene match: 8. The CDR3 covers 13 residues. Germline lookup yields CDR1 KGHSH and CDR2 LQKENI. The CDR3 nucleotides are TGTGCCAGCTCCCCGGGACAGGTACGGGAGCAGTACGTC. This gives the protein CASSPGQVREQYV.

This clonotype was detected many times. In DNA, the CDR3 is TGTGCCAGCAGTTTCGGGTTCCTATCCAATGAGCAGTTCTTC. Its translation: CASSFGFLSNEQFF. This chain joins TRBV28 and TRBJ2-1; D is ambiguous. There are 14 residues in the CDR3. Trimming removed 3 bases at V and 6 bases at J, with 12 bases between. Germline assignment: CDR1 MDHEN and CDR2 SYDVKM.

The chain has TRBV29-1 and TRBJ1-2; D gene ambiguous. CDR1 is SQVTM, CDR2 ANQGSEA, per germline. This CDR3 is built from 12 residues. V was trimmed by 4 bases and J by 3 bases, leaving 9 bases between them. CDR3 loop: CSVVFNDYGYTF. As DNA, the CDR3 is TGCAGCGTTGTTTTCAATGACTATGGCTACACCTTC.

In its sample, this clonotype was seen a few times. The rearrangement links TRBV6-1 to TRBJ2-7, with 7 nucleotides matching TRBD1. Trimming cost V 7 bases and J 2 bases; bases outside gene matches: 11. CDR1 is MNHNS, CDR2 SASEGT, per germline. The CDR3 is 15 residues long. The CDR3 DNA sequence: TGTGCCAGCAATCCCCGGACAGGAGGAACCTACGAGCAGTACTTC. Encoded protein: CASNPRTGGTYEQYF.